This T cell receptor (beta chain) comes out of a study of blood T cell repertoires in COVID-19. For the study at large: From the United States, Italy and Spain came samples of acute and convalescent COVID-19.

The repertoire was sequenced with immunoSEQ multiplex PCR; TCRdb's copy has only in-frame clones and lacks some. The data hold fewer than 600,000 clones, with roughly 90% observed a single time. Germline trimming cut 6 bases from V and 6 bases from J; bases unmatched to any gene: 6. The CDR3 contains 14 residues. From germline, CDR1 is MNHEY and CDR2 SMNVEV (reference sequence). Individuals aged about 18 to 95 years were recruited from fewer than 25 US areas. This clonotype originated in a woman aged 40 to 50 who had recovered from COVID-19. Sample: PBMCs or T cells enriched from blood (not recorded which). This sequence joins TRBV27 and TRBJ1-5, with 9 bases matching TRBD1. CDR3 nucleotide sequence: TGTGCCAGCAGGCTACAGGGGGCTGCTCAGCCCCAGCATTTT. It yields the protein CASRLQGAAQPQHF.